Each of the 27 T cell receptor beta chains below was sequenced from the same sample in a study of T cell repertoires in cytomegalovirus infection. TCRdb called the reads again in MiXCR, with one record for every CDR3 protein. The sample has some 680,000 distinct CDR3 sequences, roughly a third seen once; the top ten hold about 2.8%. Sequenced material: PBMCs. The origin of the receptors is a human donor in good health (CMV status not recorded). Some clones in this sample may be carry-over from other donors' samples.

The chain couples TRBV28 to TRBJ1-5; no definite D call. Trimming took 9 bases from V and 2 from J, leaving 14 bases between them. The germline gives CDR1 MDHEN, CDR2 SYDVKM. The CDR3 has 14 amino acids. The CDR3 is CASREMPGNQPQHF. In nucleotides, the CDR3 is TGTGCCAGTAGGGAGATGCCCGGCAATCAGCCCCAGCATTTT.

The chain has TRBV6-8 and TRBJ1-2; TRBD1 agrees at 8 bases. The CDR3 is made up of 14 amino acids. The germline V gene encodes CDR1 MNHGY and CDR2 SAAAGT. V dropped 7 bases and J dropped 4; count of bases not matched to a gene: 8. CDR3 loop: CASNTGGGSYGYTF. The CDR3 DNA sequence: TGTGCCAGCAACACAGGGGGTGGTAGCTATGGCTACACCTTC.

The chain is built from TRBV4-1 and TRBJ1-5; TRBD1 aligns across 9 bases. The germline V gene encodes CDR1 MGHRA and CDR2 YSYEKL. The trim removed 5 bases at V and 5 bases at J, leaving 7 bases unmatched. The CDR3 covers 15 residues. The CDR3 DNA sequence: TGCGCCAGCAGCAACCGGGACAGGGTTGATCAGCCCCAGCATTTT. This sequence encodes CASSNRDRVDQPQHF.

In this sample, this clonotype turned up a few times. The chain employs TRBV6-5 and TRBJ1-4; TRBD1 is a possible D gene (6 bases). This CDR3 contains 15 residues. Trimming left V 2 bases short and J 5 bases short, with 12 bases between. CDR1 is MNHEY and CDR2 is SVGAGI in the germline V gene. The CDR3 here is CASSYLGGRNEKLFF. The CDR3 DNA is TGTGCCAGCAGTTACCTGGGGGGCAGAAATGAAAAACTGTTTTTT.

DNA of the CDR3: TGTGCCAGCAGGAGTCAGGGGGACTACGAGCAGTACTTC. This translates into CASRSQGDYEQYF. V and J are TRBV12-3 or TRBV12-4 and TRBJ2-7, with TRBD1 matching over 7 bases. The CDR3 is made up of 13 amino acids. The V gene end was trimmed by 6 bases and the J gene end by 3 bases; junction bases not matched to a gene: 5.

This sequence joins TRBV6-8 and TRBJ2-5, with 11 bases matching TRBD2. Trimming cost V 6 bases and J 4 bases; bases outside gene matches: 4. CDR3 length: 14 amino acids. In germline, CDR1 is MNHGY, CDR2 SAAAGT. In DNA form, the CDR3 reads TGTGCCAGCAGAGGTACTAGCGGGGGAGAGACCCAGTACTTC. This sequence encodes CASRGTSGGETQYF.

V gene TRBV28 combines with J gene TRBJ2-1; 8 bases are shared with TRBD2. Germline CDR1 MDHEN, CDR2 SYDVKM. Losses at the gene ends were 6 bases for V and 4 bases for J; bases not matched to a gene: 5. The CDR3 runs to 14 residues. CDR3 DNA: TGTGCCAGCAGGGATCCGGGAGGGTACAATGAGCAGTTCTTC. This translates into CASRDPGGYNEQFF.

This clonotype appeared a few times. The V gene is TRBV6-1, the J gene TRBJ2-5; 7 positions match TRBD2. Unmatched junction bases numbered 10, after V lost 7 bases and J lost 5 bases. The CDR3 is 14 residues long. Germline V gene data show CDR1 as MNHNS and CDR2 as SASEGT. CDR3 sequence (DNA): TGTGCCAGCATGGCTAGCGGCCTCAAGGAGACCCAGTACTTC. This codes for CASMASGLKETQYF.

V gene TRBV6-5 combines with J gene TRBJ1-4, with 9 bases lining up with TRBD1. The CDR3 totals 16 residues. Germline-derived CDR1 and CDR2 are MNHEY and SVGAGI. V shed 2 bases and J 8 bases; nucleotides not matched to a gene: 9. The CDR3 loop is CASSYPGQGAREKLFF. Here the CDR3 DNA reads TGTGCCAGCAGTTACCCGGGACAGGGAGCTAGGGAAAAACTGTTTTTT.

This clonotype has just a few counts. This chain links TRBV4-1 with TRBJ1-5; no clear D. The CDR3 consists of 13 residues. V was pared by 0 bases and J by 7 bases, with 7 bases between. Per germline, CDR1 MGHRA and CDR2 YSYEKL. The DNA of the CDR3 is TGCGCCAGCAGCCAAGATCGGCGGCAGCCCCAGCATTTT. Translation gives CASSQDRRQPQHF.

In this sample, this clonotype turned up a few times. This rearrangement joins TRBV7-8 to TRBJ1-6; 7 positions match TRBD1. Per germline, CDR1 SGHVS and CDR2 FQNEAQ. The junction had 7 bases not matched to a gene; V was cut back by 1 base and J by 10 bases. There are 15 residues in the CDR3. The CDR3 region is CASSLVLPGGSPLHF. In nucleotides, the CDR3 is TGTGCCAGCAGCTTAGTGTTACCAGGGGGATCACCCCTCCACTTT.

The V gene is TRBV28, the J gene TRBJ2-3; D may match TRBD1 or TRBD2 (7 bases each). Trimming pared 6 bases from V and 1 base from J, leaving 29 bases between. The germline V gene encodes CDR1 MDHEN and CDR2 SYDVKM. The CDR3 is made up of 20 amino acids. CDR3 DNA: TGTGCCAGCAGCCCCCCCAGGGGGGCGGGAGAAAGAGGGGGCACAGATACGCAGTATTTT. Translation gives CASSPPRGAGERGGTDTQYF.

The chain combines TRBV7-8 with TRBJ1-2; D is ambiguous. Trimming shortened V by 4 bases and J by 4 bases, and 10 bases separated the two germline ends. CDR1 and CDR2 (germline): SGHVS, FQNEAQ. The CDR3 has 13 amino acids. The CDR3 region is CASSSTSGYGYTF. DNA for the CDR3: TGTGCCAGCAGCTCGACTTCAGGCTATGGCTACACCTTC.

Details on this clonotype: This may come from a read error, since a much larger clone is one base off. For the CDR3, the DNA is TGTGCCAGCAGCTCACCGACCACAGATACGCAGTATTTT. Residues: CASSSPTTDTQYF. The chain links TRBV7-9 to TRBJ2-3; no clear D gene. The CDR3 covers 13 residues. V was clipped by 4 bases and J by 2 bases, with 7 bases between them. The germline V gene encodes CDR1 SEHNR and CDR2 FQNEAQ (reference sequence).

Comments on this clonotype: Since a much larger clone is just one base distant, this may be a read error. For the CDR3, the DNA is TGTGCCAGCAGCTTAAAGCGTAACTATGGCTACACCTTC. Translated, it gives CASSLKRNYGYTF. The V and J genes are TRBV7-2 and TRBJ1-2; D unresolved. The V and J ends lost 2 bases and 1 base respectively, with 5 bases between them. This CDR3 has 13 residues. The germline V gene encodes CDR1 SGHTA and CDR2 FQGNSA.

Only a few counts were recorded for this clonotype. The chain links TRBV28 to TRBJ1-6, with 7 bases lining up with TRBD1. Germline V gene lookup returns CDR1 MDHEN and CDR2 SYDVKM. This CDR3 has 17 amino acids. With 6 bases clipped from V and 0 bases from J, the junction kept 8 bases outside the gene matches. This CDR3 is CASSQQTGFSYNSPLHF. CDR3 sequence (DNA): TGTGCCAGCAGCCAACAGACAGGGTTCTCCTATAATTCACCCCTCCACTTT.

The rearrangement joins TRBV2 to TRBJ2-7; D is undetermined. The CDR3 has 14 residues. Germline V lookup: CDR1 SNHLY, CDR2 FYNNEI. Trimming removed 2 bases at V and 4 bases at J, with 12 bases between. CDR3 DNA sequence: TGTGCCAGCAGTGAAAACTTTTGGCAGTACGAGCAGTACTTC. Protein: CASSENFWQYEQYF.

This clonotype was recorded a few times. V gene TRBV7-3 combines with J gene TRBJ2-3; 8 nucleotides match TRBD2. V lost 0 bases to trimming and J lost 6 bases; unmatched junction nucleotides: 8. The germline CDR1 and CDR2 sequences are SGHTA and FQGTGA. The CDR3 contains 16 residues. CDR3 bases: TGTGCCAGCAGCTTAACGCCCGCGGGGGGTTCTGATACGCAGTATTTT. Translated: CASSLTPAGGSDTQYF.

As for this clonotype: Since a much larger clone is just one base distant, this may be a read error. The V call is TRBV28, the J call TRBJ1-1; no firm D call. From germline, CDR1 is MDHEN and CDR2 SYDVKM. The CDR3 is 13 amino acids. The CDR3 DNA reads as TGTGCCAGCGGAAAACAGCTTAACACTGAATCTTTCTTT. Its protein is CASGKQLNTESFF.

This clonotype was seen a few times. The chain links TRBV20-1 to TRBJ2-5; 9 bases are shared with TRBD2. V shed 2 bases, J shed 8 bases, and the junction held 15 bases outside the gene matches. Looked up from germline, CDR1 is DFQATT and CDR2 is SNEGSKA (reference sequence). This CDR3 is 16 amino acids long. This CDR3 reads CSARSPAGGPAETQYF. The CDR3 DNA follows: TGCAGTGCTAGATCCCCAGCGGGGGGACCCGCCGAAACCCAGTACTTC.

The chain's CDR3 is CASSLIGAQPQHF. The CDR3 DNA follows: TGTGCCAGCAGTTTGATTGGGGCTCAGCCCCAGCATTTT. V gene TRBV28 combines with J gene TRBJ1-5; D perhaps matches TRBD1 (5 bases). Between the trimmed V and J ends, which lost 3 bases and 6 bases, there was a span of 9 bases. The CDR3 has 13 amino acids. Per the germline V gene, CDR1 is MDHEN and CDR2 is SYDVKM.

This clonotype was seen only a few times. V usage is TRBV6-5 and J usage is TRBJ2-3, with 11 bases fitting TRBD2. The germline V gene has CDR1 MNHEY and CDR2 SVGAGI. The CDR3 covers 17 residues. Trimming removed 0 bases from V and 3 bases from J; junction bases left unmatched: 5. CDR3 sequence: CASSYSASGGSTDTQYF. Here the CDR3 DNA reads TGTGCCAGCAGTTACTCGGCTAGCGGGGGGAGTACAGATACGCAGTATTTT.

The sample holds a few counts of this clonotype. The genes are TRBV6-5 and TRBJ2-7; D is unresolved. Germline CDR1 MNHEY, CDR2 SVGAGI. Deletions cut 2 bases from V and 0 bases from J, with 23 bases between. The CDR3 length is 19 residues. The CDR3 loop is CASSYQARDNYVNSYEQYF. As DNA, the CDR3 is TGTGCCAGCAGTTACCAAGCCAGAGACAATTATGTTAACTCCTACGAGCAGTACTTC.

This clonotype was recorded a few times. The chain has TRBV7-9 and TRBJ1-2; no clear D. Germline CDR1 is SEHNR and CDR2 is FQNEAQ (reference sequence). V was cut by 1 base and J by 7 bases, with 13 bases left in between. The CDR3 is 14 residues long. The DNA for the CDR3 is TGTGCCAGCAGCTTAGATCCGGGGAAGGGTGGCTACACCTTC. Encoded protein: CASSLDPGKGGYTF.

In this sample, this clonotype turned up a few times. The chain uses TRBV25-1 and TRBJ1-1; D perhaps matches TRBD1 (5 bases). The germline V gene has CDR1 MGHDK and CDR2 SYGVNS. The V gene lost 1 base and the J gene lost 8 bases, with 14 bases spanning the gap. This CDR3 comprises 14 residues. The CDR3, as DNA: TGTGCCAGCAGTGAATCGGGGGGACGGATCGAAGCTTTCTTT. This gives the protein CASSESGGRIEAFF.

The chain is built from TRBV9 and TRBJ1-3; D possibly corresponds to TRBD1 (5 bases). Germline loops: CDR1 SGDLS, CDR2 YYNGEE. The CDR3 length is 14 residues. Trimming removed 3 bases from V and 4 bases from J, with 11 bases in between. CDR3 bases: TGTGCCAGCAGCGCGGCAGGGAGAGGAAACACCATATATTTT. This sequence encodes CASSAAGRGNTIYF.

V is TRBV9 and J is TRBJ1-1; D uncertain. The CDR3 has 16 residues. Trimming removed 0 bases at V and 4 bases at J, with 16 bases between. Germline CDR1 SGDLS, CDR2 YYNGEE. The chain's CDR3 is CASSVDLGGIRTEAFF. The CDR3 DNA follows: TGTGCCAGCAGCGTAGATCTAGGCGGGATTCGCACTGAAGCTTTCTTT.